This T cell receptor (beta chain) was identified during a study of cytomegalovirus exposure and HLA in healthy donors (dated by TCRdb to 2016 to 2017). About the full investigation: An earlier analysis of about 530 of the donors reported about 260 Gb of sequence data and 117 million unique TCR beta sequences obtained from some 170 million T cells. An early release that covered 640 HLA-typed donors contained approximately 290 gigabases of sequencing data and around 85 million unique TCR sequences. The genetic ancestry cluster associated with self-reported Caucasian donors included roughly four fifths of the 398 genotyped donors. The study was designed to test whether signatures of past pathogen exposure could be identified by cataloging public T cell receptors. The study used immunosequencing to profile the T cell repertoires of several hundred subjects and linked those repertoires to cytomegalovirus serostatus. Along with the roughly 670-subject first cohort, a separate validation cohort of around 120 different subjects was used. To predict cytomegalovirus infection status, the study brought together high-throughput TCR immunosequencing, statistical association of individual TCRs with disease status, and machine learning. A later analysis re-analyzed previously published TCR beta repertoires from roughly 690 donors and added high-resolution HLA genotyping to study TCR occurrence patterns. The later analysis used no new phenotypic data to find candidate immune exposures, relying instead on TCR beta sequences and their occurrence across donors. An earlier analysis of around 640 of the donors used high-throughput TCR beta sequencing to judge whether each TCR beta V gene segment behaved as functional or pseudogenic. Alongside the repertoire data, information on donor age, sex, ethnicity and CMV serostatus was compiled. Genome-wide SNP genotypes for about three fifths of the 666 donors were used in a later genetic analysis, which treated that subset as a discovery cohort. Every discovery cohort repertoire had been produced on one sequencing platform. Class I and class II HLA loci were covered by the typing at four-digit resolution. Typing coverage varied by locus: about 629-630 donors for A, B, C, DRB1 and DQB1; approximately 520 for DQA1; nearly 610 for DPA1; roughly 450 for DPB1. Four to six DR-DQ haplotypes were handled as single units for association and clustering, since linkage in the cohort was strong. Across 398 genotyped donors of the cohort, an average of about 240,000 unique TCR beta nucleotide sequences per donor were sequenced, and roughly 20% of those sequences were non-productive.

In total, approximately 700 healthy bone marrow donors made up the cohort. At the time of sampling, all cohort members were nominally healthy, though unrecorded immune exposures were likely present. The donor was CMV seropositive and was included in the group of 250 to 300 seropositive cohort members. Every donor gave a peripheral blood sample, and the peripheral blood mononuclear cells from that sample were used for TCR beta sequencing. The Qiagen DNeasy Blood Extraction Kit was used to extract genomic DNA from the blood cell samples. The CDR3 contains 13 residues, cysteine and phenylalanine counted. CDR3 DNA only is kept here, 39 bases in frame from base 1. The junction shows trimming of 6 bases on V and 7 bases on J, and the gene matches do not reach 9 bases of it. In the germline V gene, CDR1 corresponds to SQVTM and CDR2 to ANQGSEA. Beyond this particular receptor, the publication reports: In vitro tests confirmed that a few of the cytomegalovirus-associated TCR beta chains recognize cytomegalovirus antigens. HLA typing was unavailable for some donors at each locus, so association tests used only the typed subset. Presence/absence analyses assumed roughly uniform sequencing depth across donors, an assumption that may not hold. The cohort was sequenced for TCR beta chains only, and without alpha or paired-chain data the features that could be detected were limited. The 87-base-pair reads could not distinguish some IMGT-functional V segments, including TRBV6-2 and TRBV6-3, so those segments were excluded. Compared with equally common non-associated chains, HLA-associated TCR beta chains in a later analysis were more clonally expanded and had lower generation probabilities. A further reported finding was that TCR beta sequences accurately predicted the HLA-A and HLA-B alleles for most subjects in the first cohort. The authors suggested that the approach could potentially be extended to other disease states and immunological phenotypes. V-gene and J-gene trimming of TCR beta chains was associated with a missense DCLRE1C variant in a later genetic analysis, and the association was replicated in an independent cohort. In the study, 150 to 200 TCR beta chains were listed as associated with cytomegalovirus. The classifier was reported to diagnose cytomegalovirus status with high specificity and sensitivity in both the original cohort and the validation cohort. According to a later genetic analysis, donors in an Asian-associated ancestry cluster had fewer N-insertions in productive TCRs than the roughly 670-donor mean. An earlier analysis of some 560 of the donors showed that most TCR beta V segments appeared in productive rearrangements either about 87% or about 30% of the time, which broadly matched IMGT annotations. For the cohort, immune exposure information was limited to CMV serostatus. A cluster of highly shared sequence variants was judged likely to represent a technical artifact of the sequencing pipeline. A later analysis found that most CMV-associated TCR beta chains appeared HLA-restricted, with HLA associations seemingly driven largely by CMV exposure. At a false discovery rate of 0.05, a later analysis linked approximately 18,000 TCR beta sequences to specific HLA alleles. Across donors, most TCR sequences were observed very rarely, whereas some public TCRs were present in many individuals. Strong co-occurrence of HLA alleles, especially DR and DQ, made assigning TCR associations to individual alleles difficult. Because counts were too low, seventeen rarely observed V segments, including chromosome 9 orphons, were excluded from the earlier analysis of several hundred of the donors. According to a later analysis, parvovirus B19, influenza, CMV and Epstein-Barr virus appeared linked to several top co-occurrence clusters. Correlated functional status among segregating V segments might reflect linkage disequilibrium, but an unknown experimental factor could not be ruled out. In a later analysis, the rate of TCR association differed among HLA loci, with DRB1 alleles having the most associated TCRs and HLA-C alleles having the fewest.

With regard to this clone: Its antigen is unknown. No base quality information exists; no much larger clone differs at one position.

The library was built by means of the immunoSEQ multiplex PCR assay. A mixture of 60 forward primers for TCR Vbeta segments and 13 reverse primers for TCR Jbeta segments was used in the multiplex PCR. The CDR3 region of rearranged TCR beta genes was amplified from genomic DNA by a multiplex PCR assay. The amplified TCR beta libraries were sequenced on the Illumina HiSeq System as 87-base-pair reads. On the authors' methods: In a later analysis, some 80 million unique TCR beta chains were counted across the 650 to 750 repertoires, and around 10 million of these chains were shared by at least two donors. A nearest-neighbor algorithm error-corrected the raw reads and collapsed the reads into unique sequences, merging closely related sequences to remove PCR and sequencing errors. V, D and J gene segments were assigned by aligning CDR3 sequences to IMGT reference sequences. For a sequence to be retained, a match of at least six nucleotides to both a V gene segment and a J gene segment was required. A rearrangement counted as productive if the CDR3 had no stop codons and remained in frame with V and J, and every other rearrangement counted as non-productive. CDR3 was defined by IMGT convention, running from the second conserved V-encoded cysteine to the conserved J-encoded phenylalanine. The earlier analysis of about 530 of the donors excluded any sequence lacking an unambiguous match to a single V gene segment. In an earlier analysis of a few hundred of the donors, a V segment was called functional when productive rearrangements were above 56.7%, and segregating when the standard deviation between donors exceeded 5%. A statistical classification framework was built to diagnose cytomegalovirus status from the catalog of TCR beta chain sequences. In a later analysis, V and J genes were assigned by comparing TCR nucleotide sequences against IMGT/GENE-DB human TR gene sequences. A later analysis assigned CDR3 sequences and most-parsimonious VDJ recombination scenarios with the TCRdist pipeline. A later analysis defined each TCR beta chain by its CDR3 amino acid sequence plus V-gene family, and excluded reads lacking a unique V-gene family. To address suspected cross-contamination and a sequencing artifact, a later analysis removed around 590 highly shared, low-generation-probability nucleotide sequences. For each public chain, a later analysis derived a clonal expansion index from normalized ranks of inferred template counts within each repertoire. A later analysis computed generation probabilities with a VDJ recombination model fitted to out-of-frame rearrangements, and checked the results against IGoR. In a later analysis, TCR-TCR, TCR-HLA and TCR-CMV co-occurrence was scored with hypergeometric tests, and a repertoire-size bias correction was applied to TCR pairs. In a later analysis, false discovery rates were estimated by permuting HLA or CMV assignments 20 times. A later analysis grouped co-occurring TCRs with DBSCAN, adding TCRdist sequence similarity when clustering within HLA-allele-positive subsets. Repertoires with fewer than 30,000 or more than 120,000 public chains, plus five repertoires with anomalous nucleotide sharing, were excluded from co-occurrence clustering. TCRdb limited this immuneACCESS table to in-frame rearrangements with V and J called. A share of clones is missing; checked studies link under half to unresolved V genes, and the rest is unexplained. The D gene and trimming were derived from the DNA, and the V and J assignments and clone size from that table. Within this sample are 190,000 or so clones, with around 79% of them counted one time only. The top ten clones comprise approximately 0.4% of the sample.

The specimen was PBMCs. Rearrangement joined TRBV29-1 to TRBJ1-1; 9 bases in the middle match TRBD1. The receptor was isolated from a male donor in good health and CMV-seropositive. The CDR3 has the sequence CSVNSGTGIEAFF. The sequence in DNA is TGCAGCGTAAACTCCGGGACAGGGATTGAAGCTTTCTTT.